This T cell receptor (beta chain) emerged from a study of identical twins. Study-wide findings and caveats: The analysis was cross-sectional rather than longitudinal within donors.

A remark on this clonotype: The antigen is unknown.

This CDR3 is built from 16 residues. The germline V gene has CDR1 SGHDT and CDR2 YYEEEE. V was trimmed by 2 bases and J by 0 bases, leaving 11 bases between them. Template switching (which added a universal primer site) was used, and cDNA carried unique molecular identifiers. TCRdb reprocessed the 5' RACE reads with MiXCR, giving one entry per CDR3 protein. The table lists 500,000 to 650,000 distinct CDR3 sequences, 20% to 25% of them singletons, with 0.48% in the top ten. The same data also went into a second study, on yellow fever vaccine responses in identical twins. According to that study: Twin vaccine T cell responses reportedly seemed partly convergent, partly personalized.

Sequencing was performed on CD4+ T cells sorted from blood. The TCR sequence derives from a woman between 18 and 29 years old in good health. The chain links TRBV5-6 to TRBJ2-2, with D perhaps TRBD1 or TRBD2 (5 bases each). CDR3 loop: CASSFIGTANTGELFF. The CDR3, as DNA: TGTGCCAGCAGCTTTATTGGGACGGCGAACACCGGGGAGCTGTTTTTT.